This T cell receptor (beta chain) was sequenced during a study of shared clonotypes between healthy human individuals. Study-wide results and limits: Sampling was confined to blood; repertoires within tissues likely differ.

Turning to this clone: The antigen is undetermined.

Germline V gene data show CDR1 as SGHAT and CDR2 as FQDESV (reference sequence). The V gene lost 4 bases and the J gene lost 5 bases, with 11 bases spanning the gap. There are 13 residues in the CDR3. In replicate PCRs of unsorted PBMC, about 320 ng DNA, 30,000 or so T cell genomes, was used. In the original processing: Junction-only sequences without quality scores were provided by ImmunoSEQ, so filtering was different. Profiled with immunoSEQ multiplex PCR; TCRdb holds only in-frame clones, not every one. That table gives V, J and clone size, and the DNA gave D and trimming. The sample contains about 490,000 clones, approximately 80% of which appear only once.

Sequences were obtained from PBMCs. The receptor comes from a middle-aged woman in good health. Some clones in this sample may be carry-over from other donors' samples. The chain links TRBV11-1 to TRBJ1-1; D perhaps matches TRBD1 (5 bases). The CDR3 DNA is TGTGCCAGCAGCTCCAGTGGGGGGACTGAAGCTTTCTTT. Its translation is CASSSSGGTEAFF.